Below, 5 T cell receptor beta chains from the same sample are listed, as sequenced in a study of T cell repertoires in cytomegalovirus infection (dated 2019 in TCRdb). These reads were obtained on an Illumina HiSeq 1500. In TCRdb, the public reads were trimmed at Q25 with fastp and aligned with MiXCR, with productive beta chains retained. Records with the same CDR3 protein are collapsed into one entry carrying the most frequent genes and DNA. The sample includes approximately 260,000 distinct CDR3 sequences, with about a sixth observed a single time. The top ten constitute about half of the sample. Material: CD8+ T cells from PBMCs. These receptors came from a human donor in good health (CMV status not recorded). Some clones in this sample may be carry-over from other donors' samples.

The sample holds a few counts of this clonotype. The chain recombines TRBV5-6 with TRBJ1-2, with a tentative D call TRBD1 (6 bases). Germline lookup yields CDR1 SGHDT and CDR2 YYEEEE. There are 15 residues in the CDR3. Trimming left V 4 bases short and J 2 bases short, with 15 bases between. The CDR3 reads CASSQTGTPNYGYTF. CDR3 nucleotides: TGTGCCAGCAGCCAAACCGGGACACCAAACTATGGCTACACCTTC.

V and J are TRBV27 and TRBJ2-3; 8 bases are shared with TRBD1. The CDR3 covers 14 residues. Germline V gives CDR1 MNHEY, CDR2 SMNVEV (reference sequence). V was pared by 4 bases and J by 4 bases, with 4 bases of the junction left unmatched. CDR3 nucleotide sequence: TGTGCCAGCAGTTACAGGACAGGGCCAGATACGCAGTATTTT. The encoded protein is CASSYRTGPDTQYF.

Only a few counts were recorded for this clonotype. The chain recombines TRBV7-4 with TRBJ1-3; unclear D gene. Germline V gene lookup returns CDR1 SGHVT and CDR2 SQSDAQ. V gave up 2 bases and J gave up 0 bases, with 14 bases separating them. The length of the CDR3 is 17 residues. This CDR3 is CASSLPDRLSSGNTIYF. The CDR3 DNA reads as TGTGCCAGCAGCTTACCCGACCGCTTATCCTCTGGAAACACCATATATTTT.

There are a few counts of this clonotype. The CDR3 spells CASSHMEFETQYF. The CDR3 region has the DNA TGCGCCAGCAGCCATATGGAATTTGAGACCCAGTACTTC. This chain joins TRBV4-1 and TRBJ2-5; D is undetermined. The CDR3 has 13 amino acids. V lost 3 bases to trimming and J lost 5 bases, with 10 bases between them. Germline V gene sequence: CDR1 MGHRA, CDR2 YSYEKL.

This clonotype showed up just a few times. This sequence joins TRBV7-9 and TRBJ2-7; D is possibly TRBD1 (5 bases). Germline CDR1 and CDR2: SEHNR and FQNEAQ (reference sequence). This CDR3 has 14 residues. Trimming removed 0 bases at V and 7 bases at J, with 13 bases between. CDR3 protein: CASSLALGLGEQYF. The CDR3 nucleotides are TGTGCCAGCAGCTTAGCTTTGGGGCTGGGGGAGCAGTACTTC. Drawing the rest from reference TRBV7-9 and TRBJ2-7, the complete variable domain is DTGVSQNPRHKITKRGQNVTFRCDPISEHNRLYWYRQTLGQGPEFLTYFQNEAQLEKSRLLSDRFSAERPKGSFSTLEIQRTEQGDSAMYLCASSLALGLGEQYFGPGTRLTVT.